Listed here are 15 T cell receptor beta chains from one sample, sequenced in a study of control samples from healthy donors and cancer patients. Sequenced by immunoSEQ multiplex PCR; TCRdb stores in-frame clones only, minus some. The sample contains roughly 84,000 clones, 91% of which appear only once. Sequencing was performed on blood. Receptors were obtained from a man between 50 and 59 years old in good health.

The chain carries TRBV6-5 and TRBJ1-2; a possible D gene is TRBD1 (6 bases). This CDR3 has 13 amino acids. The germline V gene encodes CDR1 MNHEY and CDR2 SVGAGI. V lost 6 bases and J lost 3, with 11 bases in between. CDR3 loop: CASSAGVYYGYTF. Here the CDR3 DNA reads TGTGCCAGCAGCGCAGGGGTGTACTATGGCTACACCTTC.

J is TRBJ1-1 and V is TRBV10-2; a possible D gene is TRBD1 (5 bases). Germline assignment: CDR1 WSHSY and CDR2 SAAADI. The V end lost 4 bases, the J end lost 1 base, and 10 bases lay between the germline ends. The CDR3 contains 14 residues. CDR3: CASSGLQGNTEAFF. The CDR3 coding sequence is TGCGCCAGCAGTGGGCTCCAGGGGAACACTGAAGCTTTCTTT.

The chain combines TRBV7-2 with TRBJ2-7, with no clear D. Between the trimmed V and J ends, which lost 4 bases and 6 bases, there was a span of 10 bases. Germline V gene sequence: CDR1 SGHTA, CDR2 FQGNSA. The CDR3 runs 12 residues. DNA for the CDR3: TGTGCCAGCAGCTCCCCCTTAAGCGAGCAGTACTTC. Translated: CASSSPLSEQYF.

This clone was recorded once. This chain uses TRBV15 with TRBJ2-3; the D call may be TRBD1 or TRBD2 (6 bases each). CDR1 LNHNV and CDR2 YYDKDF come from the germline V gene (reference sequence). V was trimmed by 7 bases and J by 1 base, leaving 12 bases between them. The CDR3 length is 14 residues. Here the CDR3 reads CATTLRGGTDTQYF. The CDR3 nucleotides are TGTGCCACCACCTTAAGGGGGGGCACAGATACGCAGTATTTT.

The genes are TRBV18 and TRBJ1-5; no firm D call. Trimming removed 2 bases at V and 0 bases at J, with 5 bases between. The CDR3 is 14 residues long. In germline, CDR1 is KGHSH, CDR2 LQKENI. Here the CDR3 reads CASSPDISNQPQHF. Here the CDR3 DNA reads TGTGCCAGCTCACCAGACATTAGCAATCAGCCCCAGCATTTT.

The gene calls are TRBV29-1 and TRBJ2-5, with D uncertain. The length of the CDR3 is 11 residues. Germline values: CDR1 SQVTM, CDR2 ANQGSEA. Trimming removed 0 bases from V and 5 bases from J, with 4 bases in between. In nucleotides, the CDR3 is TGCAGCGTTGAAGAAGGGGAGACCCAGTACTTC. Translation: CSVEEGETQYF.

The chain links TRBV5-1 to TRBJ1-4; the D gene is possibly TRBD1 (5 bases). CDR3 length equals 13 residues. CDR1 SGHRS and CDR2 YFSETQ come from the germline V gene. Trimming removed 0 bases at V and 7 bases at J, with 7 bases between. The DNA for the CDR3 is TGCGCCAGCAGCTTGGAAGGGGTTGAAAAACTGTTTTTT. Protein sequence: CASSLEGVEKLFF.

The chain couples TRBV5-6 to TRBJ2-5, with TRBD1 as a possible D gene (6 bases). V lost 4 bases and J lost 2, with 9 bases in between. Germline CDR1 SGHDT, CDR2 YYEEEE. The length of the CDR3 is 13 residues. In DNA, the CDR3 is TGTGCCAGCAGCAAGGACAGTCAAGAGACCCAGTACTTC. Residues: CASSKDSQETQYF.

The V call is TRBV5-1, the J call TRBJ2-2; possibly TRBD2 for D (5 bases). The CDR3 loop spans 13 amino acids. The germline gives CDR1 SGHRS, CDR2 YFSETQ. V lost 4 bases and J 3 bases, leaving 7 bases between the germline ends. The CDR3 region has the DNA TGCGCCAGCAGCGAGGACTACACCGGGGAGCTGTTTTTT. This gives the protein CASSEDYTGELFF. Drawing the rest from reference TRBV5-1 and TRBJ2-2, the complete variable domain is KAGVTQTPRYLIKTRGQQVTLSCSPISGHRSVSWYQQTPGQGLQFLFEYFSETQRNKGNFPGRFSGRQFSNSRSEMNVSTLELGDSALYLCASSEDYTGELFFGEGSRLTVL.

The count of this clone is one. In nucleotides, the CDR3 is TGTGCCATCAAATCGGCAGGGAACACTGAAGCTTTCTTT. This encodes CAIKSAGNTEAFF. The chain combines TRBV10-3 with TRBJ1-1; D gene uncertain. Per the germline V gene, CDR1 is ENHRY and CDR2 is SYGVKD. V was trimmed by 7 bases and J by 1 base, leaving 10 bases between them. This CDR3 contains 13 residues.

The rearrangement joins TRBV3-1 (or the pseudogene TRBV3-2) to TRBJ1-4; tentative D call: TRBD1 (5 bases). Germline CDR1 LGHDT, CDR2 YNNKEL (reference sequence). Trimming stripped 3 bases from V and 6 bases from J, with 14 bases between. The CDR3 runs to 15 residues. The CDR3 reads CASSHRGTGDEKLFF. The CDR3 bases are TGTGCCAGCAGCCATCGCGGGACCGGGGATGAAAAACTGTTTTTT.

The rearrangement links TRBV3-1 (or the pseudogene TRBV3-2) to TRBJ2-7; D tentatively reads TRBD1 or TRBD2 (5 bases each). The CDR3 has 15 amino acids. Germline V lookup: CDR1 LGHDT, CDR2 YNNKEL (reference sequence). Trimming cost V 4 bases and J 3 bases, with 16 bases left between them. CDR3 in amino acids: CASSRQEGHLYEQYF. The CDR3 DNA follows: TGTGCCAGCAGCCGTCAAGAGGGGCATCTCTACGAGCAGTACTTC.

J is TRBJ1-1 and V is TRBV19; no clear D gene. V was pared by 10 bases and J by 0 bases, with 12 bases between. The CDR3 loop spans 13 amino acids. Germline V gene lookup returns CDR1 LNHDA and CDR2 SQIVND (reference sequence). CDR3 loop: CAIKGNLNTEAFF. The CDR3 nucleotides are TGTGCCATCAAGGGAAACTTGAACACTGAAGCTTTCTTT. Variable domain in full (rest from reference TRBV19 and TRBJ1-1): DGGITQSPKYLFRKEGQNVTLSCEQNLNHDAMYWYRQDPGQGLRLIYYSQIVNDFQKGDIAEGYSVSREKKESFPLTVTSAQKNPTAFYLCAIKGNLNTEAFFGQGTRLTVV.

The chain couples TRBV12-5 to TRBJ1-6, with unresolved D. Trimming stripped 5 bases from V and 7 bases from J, with 9 bases between. The germline V gene has CDR1 LGHNT and CDR2 FRNRAP. The CDR3 is 13 residues long. The CDR3, as DNA: TGTGCTAGTGGTCTCGAGTCCAATTCACCCCTCCACTTT. This sequence encodes CASGLESNSPLHF.

V gene TRBV6-5 combines with J gene TRBJ1-4, with D uncertain. Germline V gene lookup returns CDR1 MNHEY and CDR2 SVGAGI. Trimming removed 4 bases from V and 8 bases from J, with 14 bases in between. The CDR3 is 14 residues long. CDR3 coding DNA: TGTGCCAGCAGTTTCTCCAGGTTAGGAGAAAAACTGTTTTTT. Its protein product is CASSFSRLGEKLFF.